The entry below describes one T cell receptor beta chain. Antigen: not known. The sample comes from a study of cytomegalovirus exposure and HLA in healthy donors. Notes on the study in general: Specific recognition of CMV antigens was confirmed in vitro for three chains (all CMV-associated).

The PCR used 60 Vbeta and 13 Jbeta primers. The data were produced by immunoSEQ multiplex PCR, yet TCRdb's version contains in-frame clones alone and is incomplete. The repertoire includes about 120,000 clones, approximately 80% of them detected once, and less than 3% sits in the top ten. V lost 5 bases and J lost 7; bases outside the gene matches: 11. The V gene's germline CDR1 is PRHDT and CDR2 FYEKMQ (reference sequence). The CDR3 extends over 15 amino acids. The sequenced material came from PBMCs. The genes are TRBV13 and TRBJ1-2; 9 nucleotides agree with TRBD1. This receptor was taken from a woman aged 35 to 49 in good health and CMV-seropositive. The CDR3 reads CASSPQGQGVPGYTF. The CDR3 DNA sequence: TGTGCCAGCAGCCCTCAGGGACAGGGTGTTCCTGGCTACACCTTC.